The 10 T cell receptor beta chains below come from one sample, sequenced in a study of blood T cell repertoires in COVID-19. Generated by immunoSEQ multiplex PCR, the TCRdb table keeps only in-frame clones and is missing some. The sample consists of a few hundred thousand clones, 80% to 90% of them appearing once. The sequenced sample was PBMCs or T cells enriched from blood (not recorded which). The receptor set was obtained from a woman younger than 35 who had recovered from COVID-19.

This chain links TRBV19 with TRBJ1-2; TRBD1 might be the D (5 bases). V lost 4 bases and J 8 bases, leaving 17 bases between the germline ends. This CDR3 region has 14 residues. The V gene's germline CDR1 is LNHDA and CDR2 SQIVND (reference sequence). DNA of the CDR3: TGTGCCAGTAGTAATGCGGGGGATGCCGTAGGCTACACCTTC. Translated: CASSNAGDAVGYTF.

The V call is TRBV25-1, the J call TRBJ1-3, with no clear D. The V end was cut by 2 bases, the J end by 2 bases, with 7 bases between. This CDR3 is built from 14 residues. Germline V gene sequence: CDR1 MGHDK, CDR2 SYGVNS. CDR3 coding DNA: TGTGCCAGCAGTGAACCCAGTCCTGGAAACACCATATATTTT. It specifies CASSEPSPGNTIYF.

CDR3 amino acids: CASGFVRGLGNTIYF. For the CDR3, the DNA is TGTGCTAGTGGTTTTGTCAGGGGGCTTGGAAACACCATATATTTT. The gene calls are TRBV12-5 and TRBJ1-3, with TRBD1 matching over 8 bases. Per the germline V gene, CDR1 is LGHNT and CDR2 is FRNRAP. The V segment lost 3 bases and the J segment 3 bases; nucleotides outside the gene matches: 4. The CDR3 sequence is 15 residues long.

The rearrangement links TRBV5-1 to TRBJ2-5, with a possible D match to TRBD2 (5 bases). CDR3 length: 15 residues. CDR1 and CDR2 (germline): SGHRS, YFSETQ. Trimming removed 1 base at V and 1 base at J, with 11 bases between. CDR3 residues: CASSLYTGFQETQYF. For the CDR3, the DNA is TGCGCCAGCAGCTTGTATACGGGGTTCCAAGAGACCCAGTACTTC.

The chain uses TRBV5-5 and TRBJ2-7; 8 positions match TRBD2. CDR3 length: 14 amino acids. With 5 bases clipped from V and 6 bases from J, the junction kept 10 bases outside the gene matches. The germline V gene has CDR1 SGHKS and CDR2 YYEKEE (reference sequence). Here the CDR3 DNA reads TGTGCCAGCAGGCCAGGACTAGCTTACCCCGAGCAGTACTTC. Translation: CASRPGLAYPEQYF.

This rearrangement joins TRBV5-4 to TRBJ1-6; 7 positions match TRBD1. Germline V lookup: CDR1 SGHNT, CDR2 YYREEE (reference sequence). Germline trimming cut 0 bases from V and 2 bases from J; bases unmatched to any gene: 5. The CDR3 sequence is 17 residues long. The CDR3 DNA is TGTGCCAGCAGCTTGGCCGAAGGACAGGCCTATAATTCACCCCTCCACTTT. Its protein product is CASSLAEGQAYNSPLHF. The whole variable domain, filled in from reference TRBV5-4 and TRBJ1-6, reads ETGVTQSPTHLIKTRGQQVTLRCSSQSGHNTVSWYQQALGQGPQFIFQYYREEENGRGNFPPRFSGLQFPNYSSELNVNALELDDSALYLCASSLAEGQAYNSPLHFGNGTRLTVT.

The chain is built from TRBV10-1 and TRBJ2-2, with TRBD2 identical over 11 bases. Unmatched junction bases numbered 13, after V lost 6 bases and J lost 7 bases. The germline V gene encodes CDR1 WNHNN and CDR2 SYGVQD (reference sequence). CDR3 length: 17 amino acids. Written as DNA, the CDR3 is TGCGCCAGCAGCTCAATAACTAGCGGGGGACGAGGCGGGGAGCTGTTTTTT. Protein product: CASSSITSGGRGGELFF.

The genes are TRBV5-1 and TRBJ1-2, with 8 nucleotides matching TRBD1. The CDR3 is 17 amino acids. J lost 0 bases, V lost 0 bases, and 7 bases had no gene match. Germline V gives CDR1 SGHRS, CDR2 YFSETQ. The DNA for the CDR3 is TGCGCCAGCAGCTTGGATCCAGGACAGGGAGCTAACTATGGCTACACCTTC. It yields the protein CASSLDPGQGANYGYTF.

The J gene is TRBJ1-2, the V gene TRBV6-5; 10 nucleotides match TRBD1. The V and J ends lost 5 bases and 3 bases, in that order; junction bases with no gene match: 3. The CDR3 loop spans 14 amino acids. Germline-derived CDR1 and CDR2 are MNHEY and SVGAGI. The CDR3 nucleotides are TGTGCCAGCAGTCGACAGGGGGCTGACTATGGCTACACCTTC. Translation: CASSRQGADYGYTF.

The rearrangement uses TRBV29-1 and TRBJ1-4; D is unclear. V was clipped by 4 bases and J by 0 bases, with 6 bases between them. Germline CDR1 reads SQVTM; CDR2 reads ANQGSEA. The CDR3 totals 13 residues. The CDR3 coding sequence is TGCAGCGTTGCGAGGTCAACTAATGAAAAACTGTTTTTT. Its translation is CSVARSTNEKLFF.